Presented here are 11 T cell receptor beta chains from one specimen sequenced in a study of T cells in Graves' hyperthyroidism and ophthalmopathy. The source material, RNA transcripts, was used to amplify TCR beta CDR3 regions. An initial round of RT-PCR targeting the TCR CDR3 relied on the HTBI primer set. TCRdb re-called the multiplex PCR reads through MiXCR, storing one row per CDR3 protein. The profile covers around 300,000 distinct CDR3 sequences, with approximately 19% appearing a single time and roughly 40% taken by the ten largest. The source material was blood. These TCRs come from a man aged 50 or older with Graves' ophthalmopathy.

In this sample, this clonotype turned up a few times. The CDR3: CASSPTTGTGELFF. The CDR3, as DNA: TGTGCCAGCAGCCCCACGACAGGCACCGGGGAGCTGTTTTTT. This chain connects TRBV7-3 to TRBJ2-2; the D gene is possibly TRBD1 (6 bases). CDR3 length: 14 residues. Deletions cut 5 bases from V and 4 bases from J, with 11 bases between. The germline V gene encodes CDR1 SGHTA and CDR2 FQGTGA.

This clonotype was seen a few times. The rearrangement joins TRBV9 to TRBJ2-1; 7 positions agree with TRBD1. There are 15 residues in the CDR3. The V gene's germline CDR1 is SGDLS and CDR2 YYNGEE. The V and J ends lost 3 bases and 4 bases, in that order; junction bases with no gene match: 7. The CDR3 DNA is TGTGCCAGCAGCGCCCGGGACAGAGAGTACAATGAGCAGTTCTTC. Translation: CASSARDREYNEQFF.

In its sample, this clonotype was seen many times. V and J are TRBV28 and TRBJ2-5; 8 bases are shared with TRBD1. With V trimmed by 6 bases and J by 5 bases, 14 bases remained unmatched. The germline gives CDR1 MDHEN, CDR2 SYDVKM. The CDR3 spans 16 residues. For the CDR3, the DNA is TGTGCCAGCAGCCCCCTCGGACAGGGACCGCGGGAGACCCAGTACTTC. Amino acid sequence: CASSPLGQGPRETQYF.

V is TRBV19 and J is TRBJ2-3, with 7 positions matching TRBD2. The V and J ends lost 7 bases and 4 bases, in that order; junction bases with no gene match: 8. The CDR3 length is 14 residues. Per the germline V gene, CDR1 is LNHDA and CDR2 is SQIVND (reference sequence). The CDR3 here is CASTSGKVPDTQYF. The CDR3 DNA follows: TGTGCCAGTACCAGCGGGAAGGTGCCAGATACGCAGTATTTT. Complete variable domain (other parts from reference TRBV19 and TRBJ2-3): DGGITQSPKYLFRKEGQNVTLSCEQNLNHDAMYWYRQDPGQGLRLIYYSQIVNDFQKGDIAEGYSVSREKKESFPLTVTSAQKNPTAFYLCASTSGKVPDTQYFGPGTRLTVL.

This clonotype was counted at least ten times. V and J are TRBV10-1 and TRBJ2-5; no clear D gene. Germline V gene sequence: CDR1 WNHNN, CDR2 SYGVQD (reference sequence). CDR3 length equals 12 residues. Trimming removed 4 bases from V and 3 bases from J, with 6 bases in between. The CDR3 DNA reads TGCGCCAGCAGTGGAACAGAAGAGACCCAGTACTTC. Protein sequence: CASSGTEETQYF.

V and J are TRBV6-1 and TRBJ1-2; D is uncertain. This CDR3 contains 12 residues. V lost 7 bases, J lost 7 bases, and 13 bases lay in between. Germline CDR1 and CDR2: MNHNS and SASEGT. The CDR3 sequence is CASKSKVLGYTF. For the CDR3, the DNA is TGTGCCAGCAAGTCCAAGGTCCTTGGCTACACCTTC.

This clonotype was found many times. The chain is built from TRBV24-1 and TRBJ2-2; no clear D. Germline CDR1 reads KGHDR; CDR2 reads SFDVKD. CDR3 length: 16 amino acids. With 4 bases removed from V and 1 base from J, the gap between germline ends came to 12 bases. CDR3 coding DNA: TGTGCCACCAGTGACCGAGTGGACGGGAACACCGGGGAGCTGTTTTTT. The encoded protein is CATSDRVDGNTGELFF.

The chain employs TRBV10-3 and TRBJ1-5; D is possibly TRBD1 (5 bases). Trimming took 9 bases from V and 6 from J, leaving 15 bases between them. This CDR3 region has 13 residues. Germline assignment: CDR1 ENHRY and CDR2 SYGVKD. In DNA, the CDR3 is TGTGCCATTAGCCAGGGCGGCGGTCAGCCCCAGCATTTT. Translating gives CAISQGGGQPQHF.

There are many counts of this clonotype. This sequence joins TRBV28 and TRBJ2-5; no reliable D call. Trimming pared 5 bases from V and 5 bases from J, leaving 12 bases between. The CDR3 totals 13 residues. Germline CDR1 reads MDHEN; CDR2 reads SYDVKM. The CDR3 DNA reads TGTGCCAGCAGTCCGAGAACGACGGAGACCCAGTACTTC. Protein product: CASSPRTTETQYF.

For the CDR3, the DNA is TGTGCCAGCAGCCAAAACCATCACAGGGGGCAGGAGACCCAGTACTTC. It specifies CASSQNHHRGQETQYF. J is TRBJ2-5 and V is TRBV5-6, with TRBD1 identical over 9 bases. The J segment lost 5 bases and the V segment lost 4 bases, leaving 12 bases of the junction unmatched. This CDR3 region has 16 residues. CDR1 and CDR2 (germline): SGHDT, YYEEEE.

This clonotype was counted a few times. The junction differs from germline at one of its ends, possibly a read error. The chain couples TRBV28 to TRBJ2-3, with 12 bases aligning to TRBD2. The CDR3 spans 17 residues. Germline CDR1 and CDR2: MDHEN and SYDVKM. CDR3 nucleotides: TGTACCAGCAGTTCCTTGAGGACTAGCGGGATCACAGATACGCAGTATTTT. This encodes CTSSSLRTSGITDTQYF.